The rows below give T cell receptor beta chains drawn from one sample of a study of T cells after yellow fever vaccination. TCRdb itself ran the 5' RACE reads through MiXCR, one entry per CDR3 protein. Of approximately 610,000 distinct CDR3 sequences listed, about 15% are singletons. This material consisted of PBMCs, taken 5 to 6 days after the first yellow fever vaccination. The origin of the receptors is a man aged 18 to 29 who received the YFV17D yellow fever vaccine. CDR3s include the opening cysteine and the closing phenylalanine or tryptophan. A D gene is named only where the DNA matches it firmly. The listing skips clone size in some rows; elsewhere it reads once, few, many or a size class.

many	-	TRBJ2-5	TRBV2	TGTGCCAGCAGTGAAGAGGAGACCCAGTACTTC	CASSEEETQYF
few	-	TRBJ2-7	TRBV9	TGTGCCAGCAGCGTAGCGTCACAGTCTGGCGAGCAGTACTTC	CASSVASQSGEQYF
few	-	TRBJ1-6	TRBV12-3/TRBV12-4	TGTGCCAGCAGCGAAGGGTCCCCCTCCTATAATTCACCCCTCCACTTT	CASSEGSPSYNSPLHF
-	-	TRBJ1-6	TRBV20-1	TGCAGTGCTAGAGGTAGCGAAGGGTTCCGGTATAATTCACCCCTCCACTTT	CSARGSEGFRYNSPLHF
-	-	TRBJ2-3	TRBV4-2	TGTGCCAGCAGCCAAGATGGGACAAGGAGGGCAGATACGCAGTATTTT	CASSQDGTRRADTQYF
-	-	TRBJ1-1	TRBV24-1	TGTGCCACCACAGGGTGTGCCGGGAAACAAACTGAAGCTTTCTTT	CATTGCAGKQTEAFF
-	-	TRBJ1-3	TRBV20-1	TGCAGTGCTAGAGGGAGGGGCCCCCCAGGGGACACCATATATTTT	CSARGRGPPGDTIYF
few	TRBD2	TRBJ2-2	TRBV9	TGTGCCAGCAGCGGCCAACGGACTAGCAACACCGGGGAGCTGTTTTTT	CASSGQRTSNTGELFF
few	TRBD2	TRBJ2-1	TRBV6-1	TGTGCCAGCATCGGTGTATTAGCGGGGGATGTTGAGCAGTTCTTC	CASIGVLAGDVEQFF
-	-	TRBJ1-1	TRBV7-2	TGTGCCAGCAGCGCGGACACCATCCAATTCATGAACACTGAAGCTTTCTTT	CASSADTIQFMNTEAFF
-	TRBD2	TRBJ2-7	TRBV6-5	TGTGCCAGCAGTTACCGATTGCCCGGGGGGGCCAATCCCTACGAGCAGTACTTC	CASSYRLPGGANPYEQYF
-	-	TRBJ2-5	TRBV12-3/TRBV12-4	TGTGCCAGCAGTTTCTCTTTTCGTGGGACCCAGTACTTC	CASSFSFRGTQYF
-	TRBD2	TRBJ2-5	TRBV24-1	TGTGCCACCAGTGACCTGGGACTAGCGGGGGGGATGGAGACCCAGTACTTC	CATSDLGLAGGMETQYF
few	-	TRBJ2-5	TRBV10-2	TGCGCCAGCAGTGAGCCACTAGAGACCCAGTACTTC	CASSEPLETQYF
few	-	TRBJ1-3	TRBV6-5	TGTGCCAGCAGTTCCCCCGGAAACACCATATATTTT	CASSSPGNTIYF
-	-	TRBJ2-6	TRBV20-1	TGCAGTGCTAGAGGACACCCTGGGGCCAACGTCCTGACTTTC	CSARGHPGANVLTF
-	TRBD1	TRBJ1-6	TRBV7-3	TGTGCCAGCAGTCCAGGGGGCGCAGGAGGTTCACCCCTCCACTTT	CASSPGGAGGSPLHF
many	-	TRBJ1-1	TRBV24-1	TGTGCCTCCACCACAGAAAATATGAACACTGAAGCTTTCTTT	CASTTENMNTEAFF
-	TRBD2	TRBJ2-3	TRBV15	TGTGCCACCAGCAGAGACATAGCGGGGAGTACAGATACGCAGTATTTT	CATSRDIAGSTDTQYF
few	-	TRBJ1-5	TRBV6-5	TGTGCCAGCAGTTACCTTGGGGGCGGACAGCCCCAGCATTTT	CASSYLGGGQPQHF
-	-	TRBJ2-1	TRBV5-1	TGCGCCAGCAGGCCTGGGGCCCTTTACAATGAGCAGTTCTTC	CASRPGALYNEQFF
few	-	TRBJ2-3	TRBV12-3/TRBV12-4	TGTGCCAGCCGGGGGGATACGCAGTATTTT	CASRGDTQYF
-	-	TRBJ1-5	TRBV12-3/TRBV12-4	TGTGCCAGCAGGCTCGAACAGGGTTCGATTCAGCCCCAGCATTTT	CASRLEQGSIQPQHF
few	-	TRBJ2-5	TRBV20-1	TGCAGTGCTCCAAGGGACGGGGCAGCCGAGGGGGCCCAGTACTTC	CSAPRDGAAEGAQYF
few	TRBD1	TRBJ1-2	TRBV7-9	TGTGCCAGCAGCTCGTTGGACAGGGTGCGTGGCTACACCTTC	CASSSLDRVRGYTF
-	TRBD1	TRBJ2-7	TRBV5-1	TGCGCCAGCAGCTTCCTATCGACAGGGACGGGCGAGCAGTACTTC	CASSFLSTGTGEQYF
-	TRBD2	TRBJ2-2	TRBV7-9	TGTGCCAGCAGCCGACTAGCGGGGCTCACCGGGGAGCTGTTTTTT	CASSRLAGLTGELFF
-	TRBD2	TRBJ2-1	TRBV7-8	TGTGCCAGCAGCTTATTGTCTAGCGGGGGGCCAGTAAAACTCAATGAGCAGTTCTTC	CASSLLSSGGPVKLNEQFF
many	-	TRBJ1-3	TRBV7-2	TGTGCCAGCAGCTTAAGGGGGATCTCTGGAAACACCATATATTTT	CASSLRGISGNTIYF
few	TRBD2	TRBJ2-5	TRBV20-1	TGCAGTGCTAGACCCACGGGAGAGCGGGGTATTCAAGAGACCCAGTACTTC	CSARPTGERGIQETQYF
once	TRBD2	TRBJ2-5	TRBV9	TGTGCCAGCAGCGCCGGGACTAGCGGACAAGAGACCCAGTACTTC	CASSAGTSGQETQYF
-	TRBD1	TRBJ1-5	TRBV5-1	TGCGCCAGCAGCTTTACAGGGGTGGGTCAGCCCCAGCATTTT	CASSFTGVGQPQHF
few	TRBD2	TRBJ2-2	TRBV20-1	TGCAGTGCCACGGGAGCGGGGGGGCCCCCCGGGGAGCTGTTTTTT	CSATGAGGPPGELFF
-	TRBD2	TRBJ2-1	TRBV4-1	TGCGCCAGCAGCCAGGAACTAGCGGGGGGGCTCTATGAGCAGTTCTTC	CASSQELAGGLYEQFF
few	-	TRBJ2-1	TRBV27	TGTGCCAGCAGTTACGAGGGGTACTCCTACAATGAGCAGTTCTTC	CASSYEGYSYNEQFF
few	TRBD2	TRBJ2-2	TRBV4-3	TGCGCCAGCAGCTACGGACTAGCGGGGGCGGGGACCGGGGAGCTGTTTTTT	CASSYGLAGAGTGELFF
-	TRBD1	TRBJ1-1	TRBV12-3/TRBV12-4	TGTGCCAGCAGTTCAAACCCAGGGGGAGAAGCTTTCTTT	CASSSNPGGEAFF
few	-	TRBJ1-3	TRBV7-9	TGTGCCAGCAGCTTCCGTACGGGCGAATCTGGAAACACCATATATTTT	CASSFRTGESGNTIYF
-	-	TRBJ2-3	TRBV5-1	TGCGCCAGCAGCTTATCGTTAGGGCCTCACACGCAGTATTTT	CASSLSLGPHTQYF
few	TRBD2	TRBJ2-5	TRBV25-1	TGTGCCAGCAGTGAGCGGACTAGCGGCTCGAGTCTGGAGACCCAGTACTTC	CASSERTSGSSLETQYF
few	-	TRBJ2-3	TRBV5-4	TGTGCCAGCGGTGGGGGACGTCTTCCGGATACGCAGTATTTT	CASGGGRLPDTQYF
-	-	TRBJ1-1	TRBV12-3/TRBV12-4	TGTGCCAGCACCGGAAGGGGGTACACTGAAGCTTTCTTT	CASTGRGYTEAFF
few	TRBD1	TRBJ1-4	TRBV5-5	TGTGCCAGCAGCTTGGAGGGGGCCACGGGCGAAAAACTGTTTTTT	CASSLEGATGEKLFF
few	-	TRBJ2-7	TRBV27	TGTGCCAGCAGTTTAAGTACTGGGTACGAGCAGTACTTC	CASSLSTGYEQYF
-	-	TRBJ2-5	TRBV9	TGTGCCAGCAGCCCCAAATCCGGCCACCAAGAGACCCAGTACTTC	CASSPKSGHQETQYF
-	-	TRBJ2-2	TRBV7-2	TGTGCCAGCAGCTTAGCCCCCCCAGGGCTCACCGGGGAGCTGTTTTTT	CASSLAPPGLTGELFF
-	TRBD1	TRBJ2-2	TRBV6-1	TGTGCCAGCAGTCATTCCGGGACAGGGGCAATGTACACCGGGGAGCTGTTTTTT	CASSHSGTGAMYTGELFF
-	-	TRBJ2-5	TRBV6-2/TRBV6-3	TGTGCCAGCAGTTCCTCCGAGGTACAAGAGACCCAGTACTTC	CASSSSEVQETQYF
few	-	TRBJ1-1	TRBV7-6	TGTGCCAGCAGCGCGCGGGACACTGAAGCTTTCTTT	CASSARDTEAFF
few	TRBD1	TRBJ1-2	TRBV19	TGTGCCACGGAAAGGACAGGCTCTAACTATGGCTACACCTTC	CATERTGSNYGYTF
few	-	TRBJ2-5	TRBV2	TGTGCCAGCAGTGAAGGTGCCAAGGGGACCCAGTACTTC	CASSEGAKGTQYF
-	-	TRBJ2-6	TRBV5-1	TGCGCCAGCACCACGTCTGGGGCCAACGTCCTGACTTTC	CASTTSGANVLTF
-	TRBD2	TRBJ2-1	TRBV11-2	TGTGCCAGCAGCTTAGATTCCCTTCTAGCGGGCAGAATCAATGAGCAGTTCTTC	CASSLDSLLAGRINEQFF
-	TRBD1	TRBJ2-3	TRBV10-3	TGTGCCATCATGGCGGGACAGGGGACAGATACGCAGTATTTT	CAIMAGQGTDTQYF
-	-	TRBJ1-5	TRBV6-2/TRBV6-3	TGTGCCAGCAGTTCGATCCGGGCCCCCGGGGGGAATCAGCCCCAGCATTTT	CASSSIRAPGGNQPQHF
few	-	TRBJ1-1	TRBV29-1	TGCAGCGTTGAAGGGGGTGTAAGGACTGAAGCTTTCTTT	CSVEGGVRTEAFF
-	TRBD1	TRBJ2-1	TRBV20-1	TGCAGTGCCAGCTTCCCGCCAGGGGGCTATGGTGAGCAGTTCTTC	CSASFPPGGYGEQFF
many	-	TRBJ1-5	TRBV12-3/TRBV12-4	TGTGCCAGCAGTTTATCGAGGGGCAGGGGAGGTCAGCCCCAGCATTTT	CASSLSRGRGGQPQHF
-	TRBD2	TRBJ2-1	TRBV27	TGTGCCAGCAAATCCCCACGGGGGGGGCCCGGAAATGAGCAGTTCTTC	CASKSPRGGPGNEQFF